A single sample gave rise to the 21 T cell receptor beta chains below, sequenced in a study of blood T cell repertoires in COVID-19 (dated by TCRdb to between 2020 and 2021). Preparation of the library involved the immunoSEQ multiplex PCR assay. In TCRdb, the immuneACCESS table is reduced to in-frame sequences with V and J assigned. These tables do not hold every clone; where another copy was compared, an unresolved V gene accounts for under half, and the others remain unexplained. This sample gives tens of thousands of clones in total; about 75% of them show up just once. The ten largest clones add up to roughly 23% of the sample. The sequencing sample was made of peripheral blood. The receptors derive from a man in his forties or fifties with active or convalescent COVID-19.

The chain carries TRBV19 and TRBJ1-1; D may be TRBD1 (6 bases). Germline CDR1 is LNHDA and CDR2 is SQIVND (reference sequence). V dropped 7 bases and J dropped 0 bases, with 15 bases sitting between them. The CDR3 runs 15 residues. CDR3 region: CASKKGTGLNTEAFF. The DNA for the CDR3 is TGTGCCAGTAAGAAGGGCACAGGGTTGAACACTGAAGCTTTCTTT.

J is TRBJ2-1 and V is TRBV15, with 12 nucleotides matching TRBD1. This CDR3 has 16 amino acids. V was clipped by 1 base and J by 9 bases; unmatched bases: 7. Germline values: CDR1 LNHNV, CDR2 YYDKDF (reference sequence). The CDR3 here is CATSRGDRGLFSEQFF. In DNA, the CDR3 is TGTGCCACCAGCAGAGGGGACAGGGGGCTTTTTAGTGAGCAGTTCTTC. The complete variable domain, with remaining parts taken from reference TRBV15 and TRBJ2-1, reads DAMVIQNPRYQVTQFGKPVTLSCSQTLNHNVMYWYQQKSSQAPKLLFHYYDKDFNNEADTPDNFQSRRPNTSFCFLDIRSPGLGDTAMYLCATSRGDRGLFSEQFFGPGTRLTVL.

The J gene is TRBJ2-2, the V gene TRBV7-6; perhaps TRBD1 as D (6 bases). Trimming shortened V by 2 bases and J by 5 bases, and 15 bases separated the two germline ends. The CDR3 length is 16 residues. The germline V gene encodes CDR1 SGHVS and CDR2 FNYEAQ. DNA of the CDR3: TGTGCCAGCAGCTTAACTACCGGGACACAGACCGGGGAGCTGTTTTTT. Translated: CASSLTTGTQTGELFF.

The V gene is TRBV9, the J gene TRBJ2-2, with 9 bases aligning to TRBD1. Germline-derived CDR1 and CDR2 are SGDLS and YYNGEE. The ends lost 3 bases at V and 7 bases at J; junction bases unmatched: 7. The CDR3 has 15 amino acids. This CDR3 reads CASSGGTGWDGELFF. CDR3 DNA: TGTGCCAGCAGCGGCGGGACAGGGTGGGACGGGGAGCTGTTTTTT.

V and J are TRBV21-1 and TRBJ2-1; TRBD2 was called by the table and not checked on the DNA. TRBV21-1 constitutes a pseudogene. CDR3 length equals 17 residues. CDR3 DNA: TGTGCCAGCAGCAAAGATTGGAGACTAGCGGAATACAATGAGCAGTTCTTC. Translated: CASSKDWRLAEYNEQFF.

The chain recombines TRBV5-1 with TRBJ2-4; D might be TRBD2 (6 bases). V lost 2 bases and J lost 5, with 11 bases in between. Germline V CDR1 and CDR2: SGHRS, YFSETQ. The CDR3 consists of 14 residues. The CDR3 is CASSLTGDQNIQYF. The CDR3 region has the DNA TGCGCCAGCAGCTTAACGGGGGATCAAAACATTCAGTACTTC.

This chain connects TRBV19 to TRBJ2-4; a weak D match, TRBD2 (5 bases). Germline V lookup: CDR1 LNHDA, CDR2 SQIVND (reference sequence). V lost 4 bases, J lost 1 base, and 17 bases lay in between. The CDR3 totals 17 residues. The CDR3 sequence: CASSTREVRRAKNIQYF. CDR3 DNA sequence: TGTGCCAGTAGTACCAGAGAGGTTAGGAGGGCCAAAAACATTCAGTACTTC.

The CDR3 bases are TGTGCCAGCAGCCCGACTGCCGGAGAGACCCAGTACTTC. Translated, it gives CASSPTAGETQYF. The chain recombines TRBV12-3 or TRBV12-4 with TRBJ2-5; D is unclear. The CDR3 extends over 13 amino acids. The V end lost 6 bases, the J end lost 4 bases, and 12 bases lay between the germline ends.

V is TRBV10-3 and J is TRBJ1-2, with 8 bases that match TRBD1. CDR3 size: 14 residues. The ends lost 5 bases at V and 1 base at J; junction bases unmatched: 3. Germline lookup yields CDR1 ENHRY and CDR2 SYGVKD. The CDR3 nucleotides are TGTGCCATCAGTACAGGGGGAGTTAACTATGGCTACACCTTC. Protein product: CAISTGGVNYGYTF.

The gene calls are TRBV5-1 and TRBJ2-3; the D gene is possibly TRBD2 (6 bases). Germline CDR1 reads SGHRS; CDR2 reads YFSETQ. The CDR3 spans 14 residues. V lost 2 bases to trimming and J lost 1 base, with 8 bases between them. In DNA form, the CDR3 reads TGCGCCAGCAGCTTATCTAGCGGCACAGATACGCAGTATTTT. It is translated as CASSLSSGTDTQYF.

The chain combines TRBV12-3 or TRBV12-4 with TRBJ2-5; D uncertain. The length of the CDR3 is 12 residues. The germline V and J ends were trimmed by 2 bases and 7 bases, with 8 bases remaining between them. The CDR3 protein is CASSLFRGTQYF. The CDR3 DNA is TGTGCCAGCAGTTTATTCCGAGGGACCCAGTACTTC.

The rearrangement joins TRBV2 to TRBJ2-2, with 7 nucleotides matching TRBD1. This CDR3 comprises 14 residues. V gave up 6 bases and J gave up 6 bases; unmatched junction bases: 7. CDR1 and CDR2 (germline): SNHLY, FYNNEI. DNA of the CDR3: TGTGCCAGCAGGTCTTATGGGACAGCCGGGGAGCTGTTTTTT. This translates into CASRSYGTAGELFF. Full variable domain (remainder filled in from reference TRBV2 and TRBJ2-2): EPEVTQTPSHQVTQMGQEVILRCVPISNHLYFYWYRQILGQKVEFLVSFYNNEISEKSEIFDDQFSVERPDGSNFTLKIRSTKLEDSAMYFCASRSYGTAGELFFGEGSRLTVL.

V is TRBV10-1 and J is TRBJ1-2; D might be TRBD1 (5 bases). This CDR3 has 13 residues. V was clipped by 5 bases and J by 3 bases, with 10 bases between them. Germline V gene sequence: CDR1 WNHNN, CDR2 SYGVQD (reference sequence). CDR3 bases: TGCGCCAGCAGTAACAGGCGTGACTATGGCTACACCTTC. It is translated as CASSNRRDYGYTF.

This clone came up once. The chain joins TRBV7-2 to TRBJ1-3; unclear D gene. Trimming removed 3 bases at V and 7 bases at J, with 13 bases between. Germline loops: CDR1 SGHTA, CDR2 FQGNSA. The CDR3 is 14 residues long. The CDR3 nucleotides read TGTGCCAGCAGCTTCGGGATTGGAGGGAACACCATATATTTT. Translation gives CASSFGIGGNTIYF.

CDR3 nucleotide sequence: TGTGCCAGCACCCTGACAGTTTACAATGAGCAGTTCTTC. It encodes CASTLTVYNEQFF. The V call is TRBV6-5, the J call TRBJ2-1, with a weak D call TRBD1 (5 bases). V lost 7 bases and J lost 4, with 11 bases in between. This CDR3 contains 13 residues. Germline loops: CDR1 MNHEY, CDR2 SVGAGI.

This clone was found a few times. This chain connects TRBV29-1 to TRBJ2-7, with D possibly matching TRBD1 (6 bases). V was shortened by 2 bases and J by 4 bases, with 6 bases between the two germline ends. CDR1 and CDR2 (germline): SQVTM, ANQGSEA. CDR3 size: 11 residues. CDR3 bases: TGCAGCGTTGAAACAGGGTACGAGCAGTACTTC. Translation: CSVETGYEQYF.

The chain combines TRBV11-3 with TRBJ2-6; D is perhaps TRBD1 (5 bases). This CDR3 is built from 19 residues. Trimming cost V 2 bases and J 0 bases, with 17 bases left between them. CDR1 SGHNT and CDR2 YENEEA come from the germline V gene. The CDR3 reads CASSLSWQEGASGANVLTF. CDR3 DNA sequence: TGTGCCAGCAGCTTATCTTGGCAAGAAGGGGCCTCTGGGGCCAACGTCCTGACTTTC.

This clone occurred a few times. The V call is TRBV10-3, the J call TRBJ2-5, with 9 bases fitting TRBD1. Germline V gene data show CDR1 as ENHRY and CDR2 as SYGVKD. The trim removed 2 bases at V and 5 bases at J, leaving 0 bases unmatched. The CDR3 extends over 13 amino acids. In nucleotides, the CDR3 is TGTGCCATCAGTGAGGACAGGGGGGAGACCCAGTACTTC. Protein product: CAISEDRGETQYF.

The V gene is TRBV11-3, the J gene TRBJ2-2; D is ambiguous. Per germline, CDR1 SGHNT and CDR2 YENEEA. The CDR3 sequence is 13 residues long. V was clipped by 1 base and J by 6 bases, with 6 bases between them. CDR3 sequence reads: CASSLVQAGELFF. The CDR3 DNA reads as TGTGCCAGCAGCTTAGTGCAGGCCGGGGAGCTGTTTTTT.

The sample holds a few counts of this clone. The rearrangement joins TRBV18 to TRBJ2-7, with 12 bases that match TRBD2. The CDR3 length is 16 residues. From germline, CDR1 is KGHSH and CDR2 LQKENI. The V gene end was trimmed by 4 bases and the J gene end by 5 bases; junction bases not matched to a gene: 9. The CDR3 bases are TGTGCCAGCTCACAACCCGTGTCTAGCGGGGGGGACGAGCAGTACTTC. It is translated as CASSQPVSSGGDEQYF.

This clone was detected once. The chain links TRBV10-2 to TRBJ1-6; 9 bases fit TRBD1. Germline CDR1 reads WSHSY; CDR2 reads SAAADI. V was clipped by 8 bases and J by 6 bases; unmatched bases: 8. The CDR3 is made up of 15 amino acids. The DNA of the CDR3 is TGCGCCAGCCGGTCTGGGACAGGGCCTAATTCACCCCTCCACTTT. It translates to CASRSGTGPNSPLHF.